The rows below give T cell receptor beta chains drawn from one sample of a study of T cell responses to AZD1222 COVID-19 vaccine. Libraries were prepared by immunoSEQ multiplex PCR; TCRdb keeps only in-frame clonotypes and omits some of them. Counted here are around 180,000 clones, just over 90% occurring once; the ten biggest clones make up less than 3%. The sample here was peripheral blood, taken on day 0 of AZD1222 vaccination. Receptor source: an adult in good health. Each CDR3 is given with its conserved first and last residue. Each record gives: J gene, D gene, clone size, V gene, CDR3 DNA, CDR3 protein. D genes are given only for firm matches. For some rows the clone size is stated as once, few or many, or as a class when expanded; others skip it.

TRBJ1-2	.	.	TRBV4-3	TGCGCCAGCAGCCAAGAGGCTGGACAAAACTATGGCTACACCTTC	CASSQEAGQNYGYTF
TRBJ2-5	TRBD2	.	TRBV24-1	TGTGCCACCAGTGATGCACTAGCGCAAGAGACCCAGTACTTC	CATSDALAQETQYF
TRBJ2-1	TRBD2	.	TRBV11-2	TGTGCCAGCAGCCTCGGGGCTAGCGGGGGGGCCTATGGTGAGCAGTTCTTC	CASSLGASGGAYGEQFF
TRBJ1-2	TRBD1	.	TRBV5-6	TGTGCCAGCAGCTCATATGACAGGGCGGAAGGCTACACCTTC	CASSSYDRAEGYTF
TRBJ1-2	.	.	TRBV6-5	TGTGCCAGCAGTACCCGGGGCAGGGGTGTTGGCTACACCTTC	CASSTRGRGVGYTF
TRBJ2-5	TRBD2	once	TRBV19	TGTGCCAGTAGTAGAGGGACTAGCGGCCAAGAGACCCAGTACTTC	CASSRGTSGQETQYF
TRBJ2-1	.	.	TRBV11-3	TGTGCCAGCAGCTTAGATCAGGGCAGCTACAATGAGCAGTTCTTC	CASSLDQGSYNEQFF
TRBJ1-2	.	.	TRBV5-6	TGTGCCAGCAGCTTGTACAGGGATCTATTCTATGGCTACACCTTC	CASSLYRDLFYGYTF
TRBJ2-1	TRBD1	.	TRBV7-2	TGTGCCAGCAGCCTGGGGACAGGGAAAGCGGGGCAGTTCTTC	CASSLGTGKAGQFF
TRBJ1-3	.	.	TRBV6-1	TGTGCCAGCAGTGACCCCGTCTCTGGAAACACCATATATTTT	CASSDPVSGNTIYF
TRBJ2-4	TRBD1	once	TRBV5-1	TGCGCCAGCAGCGGCGGGACAGGGGGCATTTCGAGGATTCAGTACTTC	CASSGGTGGISRIQYF
TRBJ1-1	.	.	TRBV24-1	TGTGCCACCAGTGACCCCCCCCACACTGAAGCTTTCTTT	CATSDPPHTEAFF
TRBJ1-1	.	.	TRBV7-3	TGTGCCAGCAGCCCATCAGGGGCCTGGAACACTGAAGCTTTCTTT	CASSPSGAWNTEAFF
TRBJ2-7	.	.	TRBV5-4	TGTGCCAGCAGCGCAAAAGGGACGGGTACCTACGAGCAGTACTTC	CASSAKGTGTYEQYF
TRBJ1-2	TRBD1	.	TRBV30	TGTGCCTGGGGCCTTGGACAGGGCTCGGGCTACACCTTC	CAWGLGQGSGYTF
TRBJ1-2	.	.	TRBV7-9	TGTGCCAGCAGCTTCGGGGGCCGGGGAGGCTATGGCTACACCTTC	CASSFGGRGGYGYTF
TRBJ2-7	.	once	TRBV19	TGTGCCAGTAGTATTTGGGGCTACGAGCAGTACTTC	CASSIWGYEQYF
TRBJ2-7	.	.	TRBV5-1	TGCGCCAGCAGCTTGATGACAGGAGAGGACTACGAGCAGTACTTC	CASSLMTGEDYEQYF
TRBJ1-4	TRBD1	.	TRBV6-1	TGTGCCAGCAGTGGAGCAGGGGGACTGTTTTTT	CASSGAGGLFF
TRBJ2-7	TRBD1	.	TRBV5-1	TGCGCCAGCAGGACAGGGCCCTACGAGCAGTACTTC	CASRTGPYEQYF
TRBJ1-3	.	.	TRBV7-9	TGTGCCAGCGGAGGGGGATCTGGAAACACCATATATTTT	CASGGGSGNTIYF
TRBJ2-5	.	.	TRBV7-2	TGTGCCAGCAGCTTATCTCGGGGGCCACAAGAGACCCAGTACTTC	CASSLSRGPQETQYF
TRBJ2-7	.	.	TRBV6-1	TGTGCCAGCAGTGATCAGGTCGGGGCCATCTACGAGCAGTACTTC	CASSDQVGAIYEQYF
TRBJ2-2	.	.	TRBV7-2	TGTGCCAGCAGCCCTCGGCTCGCGAACACCGGGGAGCTGTTTTTT	CASSPRLANTGELFF
TRBJ1-3	.	.	TRBV6-5	TGTGCCAGCAGTACGGGACTGGCGGACACCATATATTTT	CASSTGLADTIYF
TRBJ2-7	.	few	TRBV19	TGTGCCAGTAGTGACCGGGGCTACGAGCAGTACTTC	CASSDRGYEQYF
TRBJ1-6	TRBD1	.	TRBV5-6	TGTGCCAGCAGCCCGGGACAGGGTCGTTCACCCCTCCACTTT	CASSPGQGRSPLHF
TRBJ2-1	TRBD2	once	TRBV7-6	TGTGCCAGCAGCTTAGGCCCGACTAGCGGGGCAGAATACAATGAGCAGTTCTTC	CASSLGPTSGAEYNEQFF
TRBJ1-2	TRBD1	once	TRBV5-8	TGTGCCAGCAGCTTATCAACAGGGGTATATGGCTACACCTTC	CASSLSTGVYGYTF
TRBJ2-4	.	.	TRBV7-2	TGTGCCAGCAGCTTCGGGGGATCGGGCAAAAACATTCAGTACTTC	CASSFGGSGKNIQYF
TRBJ2-5	.	.	TRBV7-2	TGTGCCAGCAGCCCTAGCCGGTCGGGAGAGACCCAGTACTTC	CASSPSRSGETQYF
TRBJ2-1	TRBD1	.	TRBV7-3	TGTGCCAGCAGCCCGGGACAGATATCCTACAATGAGCAGTTCTTC	CASSPGQISYNEQFF
TRBJ2-5	TRBD2	few	TRBV9	TGTGCCAGCAGCCCAGGACTAGCGGGGGGGACCCAGTACTTC	CASSPGLAGGTQYF
TRBJ2-2	.	.	TRBV7-2	TGTGCCAGCAGCTTATTGGGCTCGAACACCGGGGAGCTGTTTTTT	CASSLLGSNTGELFF
TRBJ1-4	TRBD1	.	TRBV6-5	TGTGCCAGCAGGCAGGGGGCAAATCCCAATGAAAAACTGTTTTTT	CASRQGANPNEKLFF
TRBJ2-3	.	.	TRBV6-5	TGTGCCAGCAGTTACGTCGGGACTAGCACAGATACGCAGTATTTT	CASSYVGTSTDTQYF
TRBJ1-1	.	.	TRBV29-1	TGCAGCGGGAACCAGTTGAACACTGAAGCTTTCTTT	CSGNQLNTEAFF